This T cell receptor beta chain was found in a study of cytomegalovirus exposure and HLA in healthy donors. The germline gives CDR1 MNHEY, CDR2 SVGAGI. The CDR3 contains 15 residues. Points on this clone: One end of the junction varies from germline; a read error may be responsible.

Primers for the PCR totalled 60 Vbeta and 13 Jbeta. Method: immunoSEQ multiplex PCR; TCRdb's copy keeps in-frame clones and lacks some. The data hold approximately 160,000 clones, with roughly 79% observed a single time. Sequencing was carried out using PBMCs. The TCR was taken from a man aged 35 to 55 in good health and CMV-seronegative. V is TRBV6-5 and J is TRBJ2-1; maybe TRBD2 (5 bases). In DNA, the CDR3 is TGTGTCAGCAGTTTGGGTCGGGGATCCTACAATGAGCAGTTCTTC. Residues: CVSSLGRGSYNEQFF.